Included here is one T cell receptor beta chain sequence, with context. This specimen comes from a study of cytomegalovirus exposure and HLA in healthy donors. With 60 Vbeta and 13 Jbeta primers, the PCR was carried out. The data were produced by immunoSEQ multiplex PCR, yet TCRdb's version contains in-frame clones alone and is incomplete. The data show 110,000 to 150,000 clones, around 82% seen once. CDR3 length: 11 amino acids. Germline CDR1 reads MNHEY; CDR2 reads SMNVEV (reference sequence). Deletions cut 7 bases from V and 6 bases from J, with 10 bases between. Sequenced sample: PBMCs. The chain employs TRBV27 and TRBJ2-7, with D unresolved. The sequence came from a female donor in good health and CMV-seronegative. CDR3 coding DNA: TGTGCCAGCACCTATCGCCTCGAGCAGTACTTC. Translated: CASTYRLEQYF.